The count of the clone carrying this T cell receptor (beta chain) is one. These data belong to a study of CD8 T cells in Susac syndrome. Trimming cost V 5 bases and J 10 bases, with 11 bases left between them. The CDR3 extends over 11 amino acids. In germline, CDR1 is LNHDA, CDR2 SQIVND (reference sequence). The multiple sclerosis control group consisted of treatment-naive patients whose relapsing-remitting disease, which was either stable or active, fulfilled revised McDonald criteria. With random hexamers, reverse transcription was performed on about 0.45 to 1 ug of RNA. Amplification of TCR beta CDR3 by immunoSEQ multiplex PCR spanned 54 Vbeta and 13 Jbeta. TCRdb passed the immunoSEQ multiplex PCR reads through MiXCR, listing each CDR3 protein once. Of 150,000 to 200,000 distinct CDR3 sequences listed, roughly 95% are singletons.

The sample taken for sequencing was CD4+ T cells from PBMCs. The chain recombines TRBV19 with TRBJ2-5; tentatively, D is TRBD1 (6 bases). The source is a human donor with multiple sclerosis. DNA for the CDR3: TGTGCCAGTAGTCCAAAGGGGGACCAGTACTTC. Its protein product is CASSPKGDQYF.